The 30 T cell receptor beta chains below were found in one sample sequenced in a study of graft-versus-host responses after intestinal transplantation. To release intraepithelial and lamina propria lymphocytes, the graft tissue was processed. Libraries were prepared by immunoSEQ multiplex PCR; TCRdb keeps only in-frame clonotypes and omits some of them. The sample comprises about 7,400 clones, around two thirds of which are singletons, and more than 4.5% rests with the top ten. Sequenced here: ileum tissue, sampled 55 days after transplant. The receptors come from a human patient who received an intestinal transplant, so some T cells may come from the graft donor.

V gene TRBV5-8 combines with J gene TRBJ2-7; TRBD1 is a possible D gene (6 bases). The CDR3 consists of 15 residues. Germline CDR1 and CDR2: SGHTS and YDEGEE. Deletions cut 4 bases from V and 7 bases from J, with 21 bases between. The CDR3, as DNA: TGTGCCAGCAGCCAAGGACCTGGACAGTCTTGGGAGCAGTACGTC. Protein: CASSQGPGQSWEQYV.

The chain links TRBV5-6 to TRBJ2-1; 9 nucleotides align to TRBD2. V lost 1 base to trimming and J lost 8 bases; unmatched junction nucleotides: 7. The CDR3 length is 15 residues. Germline lookup yields CDR1 SGHDT and CDR2 YYEEEE. CDR3 amino acids: CASSLRLAGSDEQFF. CDR3 DNA: TGTGCCAGCAGCTTGCGCCTAGCGGGGAGCGATGAGCAGTTCTTC.

The V gene is TRBV30, the J gene TRBJ2-5; 7 nucleotides line up with TRBD2. Per the germline V gene, CDR1 is GTSNPN and CDR2 is SVGIG (reference sequence). The ends lost 2 bases at V and 5 bases at J; junction bases unmatched: 8. The CDR3 consists of 14 residues. The CDR3 sequence is CAWSLQLGGETQYF. CDR3 DNA: TGTGCCTGGAGTCTTCAGTTGGGGGGGGAGACCCAGTACTTC.

The chain links TRBV19 to TRBJ2-5; 12 nucleotides agree with TRBD2. V lost 10 bases to trimming and J lost 5 bases; unmatched junction nucleotides: 17. The CDR3 runs 17 residues. The germline gives CDR1 LNHDA, CDR2 SQIVND (reference sequence). The CDR3 nucleotides read TGTGCCACCCGAAAGCCGAAGCTAGCGGGGGGGCCGGAGACCCAGTACTTC. Translation: CATRKPKLAGGPETQYF. Looking up the rest from reference TRBV19 and TRBJ2-5 gives the full variable domain: DGGITQSPKYLFRKEGQNVTLSCEQNLNHDAMYWYRQDPGQGLRLIYYSQIVNDFQKGDIAEGYSVSREKKESFPLTVTSAQKNPTAFYLCATRKPKLAGGPETQYFGPGTRLLVL.

V usage is TRBV6-1 and J usage is TRBJ1-1; perhaps TRBD1 as D (5 bases). Trimming removed 4 bases at V and 4 bases at J, with 19 bases between. The CDR3 is 16 residues long. Germline values: CDR1 MNHNS, CDR2 SASEGT. This CDR3 is CASSVAFGAGGTEAFF. In DNA form, the CDR3 reads TGTGCCAGCAGTGTTGCTTTCGGGGCGGGGGGCACTGAAGCTTTCTTT.

CDR3 protein: CASSLWTGGLSGNTIYF. CDR3 sequence (DNA): TGTGCCAGCAGCCTCTGGACAGGGGGCCTCTCTGGAAACACCATATATTTT. The chain combines TRBV13 with TRBJ1-3; 11 positions match TRBD1. Germline V gives CDR1 PRHDT, CDR2 FYEKMQ (reference sequence). This CDR3 is built from 17 residues. Trimming cost V 5 bases and J 0 bases; bases outside gene matches: 6.

About this clone itself: The sample contains more than one DNA sequence encoding this CDR3. The chain has TRBV5-4 and TRBJ2-2; 13 positions agree with TRBD2. CDR1 SGHNT and CDR2 YYREEE come from the germline V gene (reference sequence). The CDR3 has 16 amino acids. V trimming: 4 bases; J trimming: 4 bases; junction bases outside the gene matches: 4. The CDR3 nucleotides read TGTGCCAGCAGCCTCGGACTAGCGGGGGTCACCGGGGAGCTGTTTTTT. This sequence encodes CASSLGLAGVTGELFF.

This clone was recorded a few times. CDR3 region: CASSPVRTNNEKLFF. For the CDR3, the DNA is TGTGCCAGCTCACCAGTCAGAACAAATAATGAAAAACTGTTTTTT. The rearrangement uses TRBV18 and TRBJ1-4; D is unresolved. CDR3 size: 15 residues. Trimming cost V 2 bases and J 4 bases, with 11 bases left between them. Germline assignment: CDR1 KGHSH and CDR2 LQKENI.

This chain uses TRBV30 with TRBJ2-7, with D unclear. V gave up 0 bases and J gave up 4 bases, with 10 bases separating them. Germline assignment: CDR1 GTSNPN and CDR2 SVGIG (reference sequence). The CDR3 consists of 13 residues. For the CDR3, the DNA is TGTGCCTGGAGTGTATACGACGGGTACGAGCAGTACGTC. It yields the protein CAWSVYDGYEQYV.

V and J are TRBV2 and TRBJ2-3; D might be TRBD1 (6 bases). This CDR3 contains 15 residues. The V gene's germline CDR1 is SNHLY and CDR2 FYNNEI. The V gene lost 7 bases and the J gene lost 4 bases, with 18 bases spanning the gap. The CDR3 region is CASTYVGAGADTQYF. As DNA, the CDR3 is TGTGCCAGCACTTACGTGGGGGCCGGGGCAGATACGCAGTATTTT.

V and J are TRBV30 and TRBJ2-7, with 8 bases lining up with TRBD1. The CDR3 runs to 13 residues. Per germline, CDR1 GTSNPN and CDR2 SVGIG (reference sequence). V gave up 3 bases and J gave up 5 bases; unmatched junction bases: 6. The CDR3 nucleotides are TGTGCCTGGAGCAGGGGGCTCTACGACGAGCAGTACGTC. This codes for CAWSRGLYDEQYV.

Of note for this clone: The sample carries other DNA sequences with the same CDR3. The chain links TRBV7-9 to TRBJ1-5; D may be TRBD1 (5 bases). The CDR3 covers 14 residues. Trimming left V 5 bases short and J 2 bases short, with 10 bases between. Germline assignment: CDR1 SEHNR and CDR2 FQNEAQ (reference sequence). CDR3 sequence (DNA): TGTGCCAGCAGCCCGGGAGGGGGCAATCAGCCCCAGCATTTT. This translates into CASSPGGGNQPQHF.

The rearrangement uses TRBV9 and TRBJ1-3, with D possibly matching TRBD1 (5 bases). CDR3 length: 15 amino acids. V lost 3 bases and J 0 bases, leaving 10 bases between the germline ends. Germline V gene sequence: CDR1 SGDLS, CDR2 YYNGEE. CDR3 DNA: TGTGCCAGCAGCGGACAGCTACACTCTGGAAACACCATATATTTT. This codes for CASSGQLHSGNTIYF. The complete variable domain, with remaining parts taken from reference TRBV9 and TRBJ1-3, reads DSGVTQTPKHLITATGQRVTLRCSPRSGDLSVYWYQQSLDQGLQFLIQYYNGEERAKGNILERFSAQQFPDLHSELNLSSLELGDSALYFCASSGQLHSGNTIYFGEGSWLTVV.

The rearrangement joins TRBV2 to TRBJ1-4; D gene ambiguous. Deletions cut 4 bases from V and 7 bases from J, with 16 bases between. CDR3 length: 15 amino acids. Germline V lookup: CDR1 SNHLY, CDR2 FYNNEI. CDR3 sequence (DNA): TGTGCCAGCAGTGCCAAGGAGATAGGGAGTGAAAAACTGTTTTTT. Its protein is CASSAKEIGSEKLFF.

This clone was seen a few times. The CDR3 region is CASSKGWGQETQYF. The CDR3 nucleotides are TGCGCCAGCAGCAAGGGGTGGGGCCAAGAGACCCAGTACTTC. This chain links TRBV4-1 with TRBJ2-5; D is possibly TRBD1 (5 bases). Germline values: CDR1 MGHRA, CDR2 YSYEKL. The V and J ends lost 5 bases and 1 base respectively, with 11 bases between them. CDR3 length: 14 amino acids.

The table lists this clone with a few counts. The V call is TRBV6-5, the J call TRBJ1-6, with 7 bases fitting TRBD1. CDR3 length: 14 residues. Trimming at V came to 5 bases and at J to 13 bases, leaving 11 bases not matched to a gene. Germline values: CDR1 MNHEY, CDR2 SVGAGI. CDR3 DNA: TGTGCCAGCAGTGAAGGGGGACAGATTGGCCCCCTCCACTTT. This codes for CASSEGGQIGPLHF.

The rearrangement uses TRBV5-1 and TRBJ2-1, with TRBD2 identical over 8 bases. The CDR3 is 16 amino acids. The ends lost 3 bases at V and 0 bases at J; junction bases unmatched: 5. Looked up from germline, CDR1 is SGHRS and CDR2 is YFSETQ. The CDR3 DNA follows: TGCGCCAGCAGCTACGCAGGGACTAGCTCCTACAATGAGCAGTTCTTC. Residues: CASSYAGTSSYNEQFF.

The chain carries TRBV19 and TRBJ1-2; D might be TRBD1 (5 bases). CDR3 size: 14 residues. Germline V gene data show CDR1 as LNHDA and CDR2 as SQIVND (reference sequence). Between the trimmed V and J ends, which lost 3 bases and 1 base, there was a span of 9 bases. The DNA of the CDR3 is TGTGCCAGTAGTATCACCAGGGATAACTATGGCTACACCTTC. Residues: CASSITRDNYGYTF.

The chain recombines TRBV7-9 with TRBJ2-6; 7 bases map to TRBD1. V gave up 2 bases and J gave up 2 bases; unmatched junction bases: 0. CDR3 length equals 15 residues. Germline values: CDR1 SEHNR, CDR2 FQNEAQ (reference sequence). The CDR3, as DNA: TGTGCCAGCAGCTTACAGGGGGCTGGGGCCAACGTCCTGACTTTC. Translation: CASSLQGAGANVLTF.

The V and J genes are TRBV7-2 and TRBJ1-5; TRBD1 matches at 8 bases. Germline trimming cut 6 bases from V and 7 bases from J; bases unmatched to any gene: 5. This CDR3 spans 13 amino acids. Germline values: CDR1 SGHTA, CDR2 FQGNSA. The CDR3 here is CASSLRGQQPQHF. CDR3 sequence (DNA): TGTGCCAGCAGTCTCAGGGGGCAACAGCCCCAGCATTTT. The whole variable domain, remainder taken from reference TRBV7-2 and TRBJ1-5, is GAGVSQSPSNKVTEKGKDVELRCDPISGHTALYWYRQSLGQGLEFLIYFQGNSAPDKSGLPSDRFSAERTGGSVSTLTIQRTQQEDSAVYLCASSLRGQQPQHFGDGTRLSIL.

The chain has TRBV7-3 and TRBJ2-5, with TRBD2 matching 7 bases. Germline V gene sequence: CDR1 SGHTA, CDR2 FQGTGA. Trimming removed 2 bases from V and 2 bases from J; junction bases left unmatched: 5. This CDR3 spans 15 amino acids. The DNA of the CDR3 is TGTGCCAGCAGCTTAGGCGGGGGACCACAAGAGACCCAGTACTTC. This translates into CASSLGGGPQETQYF.

CDR3 nucleotide sequence: TGTGCCAGCTCACCACCCCCGACAGGGGGCTATGGCTACACCTTC. Its protein is CASSPPPTGGYGYTF. This chain links TRBV18 with TRBJ1-2; 9 bases agree with TRBD1. Looked up from germline, CDR1 is KGHSH and CDR2 is LQKENI. V was pared by 0 bases and J by 4 bases, with 3 bases of the junction left unmatched. The CDR3 extends over 15 amino acids.

The rearrangement uses TRBV28 and TRBJ1-2; tentative D call: TRBD1 (6 bases). V was pared by 8 bases and J by 5 bases, with 12 bases between. CDR3 length: 12 amino acids. CDR1 is MDHEN and CDR2 is SYDVKM in the germline V gene. CDR3 sequence: CASVGARYGYTF. For the CDR3, the DNA is TGTGCCAGCGTGGGGGCAAGGTATGGCTACACCTTC.

As for this clone: The sample holds other DNA sequences that translate to the same CDR3. The chain is built from TRBV10-3 and TRBJ1-1; D unclear. Germline V CDR1 and CDR2: ENHRY, SYGVKD. The CDR3 consists of 12 residues. V was clipped by 4 bases and J by 3 bases, with 6 bases between them. The CDR3 reads CAISAGDTEAFF. The CDR3 region has the DNA TGTGCCATCAGTGCAGGTGACACTGAAGCTTTCTTT.

V and J are TRBV6-1 and TRBJ1-2; D is unresolved. This CDR3 spans 15 amino acids. Deletions cut 2 bases from V and 0 bases from J, with 10 bases between. Germline lookup yields CDR1 MNHNS and CDR2 SASEGT. CDR3 coding DNA: TGTGCCAGCAGTGAATCCCCAGGTTCTAACTATGGCTACACCTTC. It translates to CASSESPGSNYGYTF.

This clone was seen only once. In DNA form, the CDR3 reads TGTGCCAGCAGCGGAGAGAGCGAGACCCAGTACTTC. Residues: CASSGESETQYF. V usage is TRBV7-9 and J usage is TRBJ2-5, with D unresolved. CDR1 SEHNR and CDR2 FQNEAQ come from the germline V gene (reference sequence). The CDR3 is made up of 12 amino acids. V was shortened by 5 bases and J by 5 bases, with 9 bases between the two germline ends.

For this clone: A junction end diverges from the germline sequence, so it may reflect a read error. Other DNA sequences in this specimen translate into the identical CDR3. The CDR3 DNA sequence: TGTGCTAGCAGCCGGGACAGGGAAGAGACCCAGTACTTC. Its translation: CASSRDREETQYF. The chain combines TRBV7-7 with TRBJ2-5; 9 bases match TRBD1. The CDR3 consists of 13 residues. The germline gives CDR1 SSHAT, CDR2 FNYEAQ (reference sequence).

In its sample, this clone is medium-sized. The chain couples TRBV6-1 to TRBJ2-3; perhaps TRBD2 as D (6 bases). This CDR3 has 15 residues. Trimming pared 3 bases from V and 5 bases from J, leaving 15 bases between. Germline V lookup: CDR1 MNHNS, CDR2 SASEGT. CDR3 protein: CASSEPGVREDTQYF. DNA for the CDR3: TGTGCCAGCAGTGAGCCGGGGGTAAGGGAAGATACGCAGTATTTT.

The V call is TRBV18, the J call TRBJ2-7, with 10 positions matching TRBD1. Germline CDR1 is KGHSH and CDR2 is LQKENI. The CDR3 has 12 residues. J gave up 7 bases and V 6 bases, and 3 bases lay outside the gene matches. As DNA, the CDR3 is TGTGCCAGCTCCGACAGGGGGCTTGAGCAGTACGTC. As protein: CASSDRGLEQYV.

This clone came up a few times. V usage is TRBV7-2 and J usage is TRBJ2-3; 15 bases line up with TRBD2. This CDR3 spans 19 amino acids. Germline V lookup: CDR1 SGHTA, CDR2 FQGNSA. Losses at the gene ends were 5 bases for V and 0 bases for J; bases not matched to a gene: 9. The CDR3 here is CASSTTGLAGGLSTDTQYF. CDR3 coding DNA: TGTGCCAGCAGCACTACGGGACTAGCGGGGGGCCTTAGCACAGATACGCAGTATTTT.